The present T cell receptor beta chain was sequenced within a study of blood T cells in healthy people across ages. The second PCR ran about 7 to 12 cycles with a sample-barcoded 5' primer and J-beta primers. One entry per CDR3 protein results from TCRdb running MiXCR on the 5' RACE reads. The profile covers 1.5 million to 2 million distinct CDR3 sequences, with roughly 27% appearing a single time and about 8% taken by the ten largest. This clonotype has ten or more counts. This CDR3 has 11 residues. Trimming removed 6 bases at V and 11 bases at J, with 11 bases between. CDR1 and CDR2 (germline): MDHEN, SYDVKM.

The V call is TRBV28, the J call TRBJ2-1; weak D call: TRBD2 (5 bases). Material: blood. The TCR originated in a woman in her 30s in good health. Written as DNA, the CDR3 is TGTGCCAGCAGAAATAGCGCGCAGCAGTTCTTC. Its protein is CASRNSAQQFF.